Listed below are T cell receptor beta chains from one sample, sequenced in a study of human T cells and chemical hapten exposure. TCRdb itself ran the 5' RACE reads through MiXCR, one entry per CDR3 protein. Of 130,000 or so distinct CDR3 sequences in the sample, roughly 4% were seen once. The receptor source for this set is a female donor in good health. The CDR3 runs from the conserved cysteine through the conserved F or W. The D gene is left open where the match is weak. Clone size is given for some rows only: seen once, a few or many times, or a class if the clone is expanded.

>TRBV20-1|many|TRBJ2-1|NA
TGCAGTGCTAGAGTCTTTCCGGGGGGCTGGTTCTTC
CSARVFPGGWFF
>TRBV6-6|NA|TRBJ2-7|NA
TGTGCCAGCAGTCACGGACACTCGTACGAGCAGTACTTC
CASSHGHSYEQYF
>TRBV2|many|TRBJ2-1|TRBD2
TGTGCCAGCAGTGAACTAGCGGGGGCCTATGAGCAGTTCTTC
CASSELAGAYEQFF
>TRBV5-5|many|TRBJ1-1|TRBD1
TGTGCCAGCAGCCTAAGACAGGGAGGCACTGAAGCTTTCTTT
CASSLRQGGTEAFF
>TRBV6-5|many|TRBJ1-1|NA
TGTGCCAGCAGACAGAGCCTGAACACTGAAGCTTTCTTT
CASRQSLNTEAFF
>TRBV5-1|many|TRBJ2-1|NA
TGCGCCAGCTGGACAAGTACGGGGAATGAGCAGTTCTTC
CASWTSTGNEQFF
>TRBV6-6|many|TRBJ2-1|TRBD1
TGTGCCAGCAAACAGGGGGCTAACACCCCGCAGTTCTTC
CASKQGANTPQFF
>TRBV7-2|few|TRBJ2-3|TRBD1
TGTGCCAGCAGCCTAGGACAGGCGACACGCACAGATACGCAGTATTTT
CASSLGQATRTDTQYF
>TRBV12-5|many|TRBJ1-4|NA
TGTGCTAGTGGCGGTGGAACAGGGTGGAATGAAAAACTGTTTTTT
CASGGGTGWNEKLFF
>TRBV5-4|many|TRBJ2-3|TRBD1
TGTGCCAGCAGCCCCGACAGGGTATCTTGGACAGATACGCAGTATTTT
CASSPDRVSWTDTQYF
>TRBV27|many|TRBJ1-2|NA
TGTGCCAGCAGTTTAGGGGGTAACTATGGCTACACCTTC
CASSLGGNYGYTF
>TRBV7-2|many|TRBJ1-3|NA
TGTGCCAGCAGCACCCAACAGGGTCCAGAAAACACCATATATTTT
CASSTQQGPENTIYF
>TRBV5-4|many|TRBJ1-4|NA
TGTGCCAGCAGCTTGGTACCGGCTGAAAAACTGTTTTTT
CASSLVPAEKLFF
>TRBV20-1|many|TRBJ2-1|NA
TGCAGTGCTAAGATTGGGCCATCATCGGGTGAGCAGTTCTTC
CSAKIGPSSGEQFF
>TRBV19|NA|TRBJ2-2|TRBD1
TGTGCCAGTAGTATCTTTGACAGGGGTTCCGGGGAGCTGTTTTTT
CASSIFDRGSGELFF
>TRBV13|many|TRBJ2-5|TRBD1
TGTGCCAGCAGCTGGGGGCCGGGGGACAGGGAAGAGACCCAGTACTTC
CASSWGPGDREETQYF
>TRBV7-2|many|TRBJ1-2|NA
TGTGCCAGCAGCTTAGGGACAGATAACTATGGCTACACCTTC
CASSLGTDNYGYTF
>TRBV10-3|few|TRBJ2-7|NA
TGTGCCATCAGTGAGTCGAGAGATGACGAGCAGTACTTC
CAISESRDDEQYF
>TRBV2|many|TRBJ2-4|NA
TGTGCCAGCACCCTCTGGAGTTCGCCCAGCATTCAGTACTTC
CASTLWSSPSIQYF
>TRBV7-3|many|TRBJ1-6|TRBD1
TGTGCCAGCAGCCTACAGGGACAGGGGAATTCACCCCTCCACTTT
CASSLQGQGNSPLHF
>TRBV21-1|many|TRBJ2-1|NA
TGTGCCAGCAGCCCTCAGGAGAATGAGCAGTTCTTC
CASSPQENEQFF
>TRBV20-1|few|TRBJ1-6|NA
TGCAGTGCTAGAGTCCGAGGGTGGAACTATAATTCACCCCTCCACTTT
CSARVRGWNYNSPLHF
>TRBV18|NA|TRBJ1-1|NA
TGTGCCAGCTCCCAAGACACGAACACTGAAGCTTTCTTT
CASSQDTNTEAFF
>TRBV6-5|many|TRBJ1-1|TRBD1
TGTGCCAGCAGTGGCTTCCAGGGGGCTAAAATCGACACTGAAGCTTTCTTT
CASSGFQGAKIDTEAFF
>TRBV27|many|TRBJ2-7|TRBD1
TGTGCCAGCAATCGAGCAGGGGGCGCGTACGAGCAGTACTTC
CASNRAGGAYEQYF
>TRBV7-9|many|TRBJ1-6|NA
TGTGCCAGCAGCTTATATGACGGAGATAATTCACCCCTCCACTTT
CASSLYDGDNSPLHF
>TRBV7-8|many|TRBJ2-1|NA
TGTGCCAGCAGCTTAGTGGGGGGGGCAGCTTACAATGAGCAGTTCTTC
CASSLVGGAAYNEQFF
>TRBV12-3/TRBV12-4|few|TRBJ1-5|NA
TGTGCCAGCAGTACACAGGGTCATCAGCCCCAGCATTTT
CASSTQGHQPQHF
>TRBV2|NA|TRBJ2-3|TRBD2
TGTGCCAGCAGTGAAGAGCGGGGGGGTGGAGATACGCAGTATTTT
CASSEERGGGDTQYF
>TRBV28|many|TRBJ1-3|NA
TGTGCCAGCACTGAGGGGCATGGAAACACCATATATTTT
CASTEGHGNTIYF
>TRBV12-3/TRBV12-4|many|TRBJ1-1|NA
TGTGCCAGCAGTCCAGGCCGCTGCAACACTGAAGCTTTCTTT
CASSPGRCNTEAFF
>TRBV20-1|many|TRBJ2-3|TRBD1
TGCAGTGCTAGAGAACCAGGGGGAAACAGATGGGGAGATACGCAGTATTTT
CSAREPGGNRWGDTQYF
>TRBV13|many|TRBJ1-2|NA
TGTGCCAGCAGCCTACGGACGGGAGGCACTAACTATGGCTACACCTTC
CASSLRTGGTNYGYTF
>TRBV5-4|few|TRBJ2-1|NA
TGTGCCAGCAGCCGTAGTTACGTTCAGCGGGAGCAGTTCTTC
CASSRSYVQREQFF
>TRBV5-4|many|TRBJ2-3|NA
TGTGCCAGCAGCTTGAGGGGAGCGAAAGATACGCAGTATTTT
CASSLRGAKDTQYF
>TRBV4-3|many|TRBJ2-6|NA
TGCGCCAGCAGCCAAGAGCGGGAACGCTCTGGGGCCAACGTCCTGACTTTC
CASSQERERSGANVLTF
>TRBV29-1|many|TRBJ2-1|NA
TGCAGCGTTGAAGATCGTAGAAGTGGACAGGAGCAGTTCTTC
CSVEDRRSGQEQFF
>TRBV3-1|many|TRBJ2-7|TRBD1
TGTGCCAGCAGCCAAGATGTGACAGGGGTAGGGGAGCAGTACTTC
CASSQDVTGVGEQYF
>TRBV9|few|TRBJ2-2|TRBD2
TGTGCCAGCAGCGTAGGGTTAGCGGGGGCTTTCACCGGGGAGCTGTTTTTT
CASSVGLAGAFTGELFF
>TRBV20-1|NA|TRBJ1-2|TRBD1
TGCAGTGCTAGACGGACAGGGAACCTTTATGGCTACACCTTC
CSARRTGNLYGYTF
>TRBV5-1|many|TRBJ2-5|NA
TGCGCCAGCACCCTGGGATACCAAGAGACCCAGTACTTC
CASTLGYQETQYF
>TRBV5-4|many|TRBJ1-1|NA
TGTGCCAGCAGCCACGGGGGCCGTGGGACTGAAGCTTTCTTT
CASSHGGRGTEAFF
>TRBV7-3|many|TRBJ2-5|TRBD2
TGTGCCAGCAGCGCCCGACCCCGTCTAGCGGGGGGGCTAGAGACCCAGTACTTC
CASSARPRLAGGLETQYF
>TRBV7-9|few|TRBJ1-1|NA
TGTGCCAGCAGCTTTCAATCAGGGGTAGGCACTGAAGCTTTCTTT
CASSFQSGVGTEAFF
>TRBV7-8|many|TRBJ2-3|NA
TGTGCCAGCAGCTTGGGGATACCGGGGGTGAGAGATACGCAGTATTTT
CASSLGIPGVRDTQYF
>TRBV5-4|NA|TRBJ2-3|NA
TGTGCCAGCAGCTTGGCGGTCCGCCCAGATACGCAGTATTTT
CASSLAVRPDTQYF
>TRBV6-2/TRBV6-3|many|TRBJ1-5|NA
TGTGCCAGCAGTTCCTCAGGAAGCGGTCAGCCCCAGCATTTT
CASSSSGSGQPQHF
>TRBV29-1|NA|TRBJ1-1|NA
TGCAGCGCCGGGACCGTCCGTGAAGCTTTCTTT
CSAGTVREAFF
>TRBV16|many|TRBJ1-5|NA
TGTGCCAGCAGCCAATCGGCGGGGGGGGGTCAGCCCCAGCATTTT
CASSQSAGGGQPQHF
>TRBV5-4|NA|TRBJ2-5|NA
TGTGCCAGCAGCTTGGTGGGGGCAGGTGGGGAGACCCAGTACTTC
CASSLVGAGGETQYF
>TRBV7-3|many|TRBJ2-7|TRBD1
TGTGCCAGCAGCTTACGGACAGGGTCCGAGCAGTACTTC
CASSLRTGSEQYF
>TRBV4-3|many|TRBJ2-7|NA
TGCGCCAGCAGCCTAAGAACCCCGGGAGCAGAGCAGTACTTC
CASSLRTPGAEQYF